The clone carrying this T cell receptor beta chain was observed many times. The antigen remains unidentified. The source of the sample is a study of T cells in Graves' hyperthyroidism and ophthalmopathy. Study overall: Blood was drawn when the patient was first diagnosed and still untreated. Study-wide findings and caveats: Blood samples included most of the expanded thyroid clonotypes exceeding 0.001.

Clinical symptoms, serum thyroxine, TRAb, thyroid ultrasound and orbital computed tomography established diagnosis. Template material for amplifying TCR beta CDR3 regions consisted of RNA transcripts. HTBI primers were used for first-round RT-PCR of the TCR CDR3. MiXCR, run by TCRdb on the multiplex PCR reads, gives a single entry per CDR3 protein. The sample includes around 720,000 distinct CDR3 sequences, roughly a third of them seen just once. Per germline, CDR1 SGHRS and CDR2 YFSETQ. Trimming pared 3 bases from V and 6 bases from J, leaving 19 bases between. The CDR3 has 17 amino acids. The sequencing input was blood. The sequence was obtained from a woman aged 35 to 49 with Graves' hyperthyroidism. The V call is TRBV5-1, the J call TRBJ1-6; D uncertain. The chain's CDR3 is CASSYSGGRDANSPLHF. The CDR3 coding sequence is TGCGCCAGCAGCTATAGCGGAGGACGCGACGCTAATTCACCCCTCCACTTT. The full variable domain, its missing parts supplied by reference TRBV5-1 and TRBJ1-6, is KAGVTQTPRYLIKTRGQQVTLSCSPISGHRSVSWYQQTPGQGLQFLFEYFSETQRNKGNFPGRFSGRQFSNSRSEMNVSTLELGDSALYLCASSYSGGRDANSPLHFGNGTRLTVT.